The next 11 T cell receptor beta chains were all read from a single sample in a study of blood T cells in healthy people across ages. The authors ran a second PCR of about 6 to 11 cycles using a sample-barcoded 5' primer and a J-beta primer mix. Each CDR3 protein is one row after TCRdb ran MiXCR on the 5' RACE reads. The sample holds about 680,000 distinct CDR3 sequences, about half seen once. The sequenced sample consisted of blood. Every receptor here comes from a woman in her sixties in good health.

The rearrangement uses TRBV5-1 and TRBJ1-2; D uncertain. This CDR3 region has 15 residues. Trimming stripped 1 base from V and 3 bases from J, with 13 bases between. The germline V gene encodes CDR1 SGHRS and CDR2 YFSETQ. DNA of the CDR3: TGCGCCAGCAGCTTGACGAGTCTTTGGGACTATGGCTACACCTTC. Protein: CASSLTSLWDYGYTF.

This chain links TRBV28 with TRBJ2-7; 11 positions agree with TRBD2. The CDR3 extends over 14 amino acids. Germline CDR1 is MDHEN and CDR2 is SYDVKM. Trimming took 6 bases from V and 5 from J; bases not matched to a gene: 6. The CDR3 region has the DNA TGTGCCAGCAGACTAGCGGGAGTACCCAACGAGCAGTACTTC. Its translation is CASRLAGVPNEQYF.

A remark on this clonotype: With a much larger clone just one base away, this may be a read error. The chain recombines TRBV20-1 with TRBJ1-2, with 8 positions matching TRBD1. The junction had 14 bases not matched to a gene; V was cut back by 0 bases and J by 2 bases. The CDR3 covers 18 residues. Germline assignment: CDR1 DFQATT and CDR2 SNEGSKA (reference sequence). The CDR3 nucleotides read TGCAGTGCTAGAGATGGTCCCGGGCAGGGGGCCCACAACTATGGCTACACCTTC. This sequence encodes CSARDGPGQGAHNYGYTF.

This chain connects TRBV7-9 to TRBJ2-1, with D perhaps TRBD2 (7 bases). The CDR3 consists of 17 residues. Per the germline V gene, CDR1 is SEHNR and CDR2 is FQNEAQ (reference sequence). V was clipped by 4 bases and J by 7 bases, with 23 bases between them. The CDR3 is CASSSPSARGPRNEQFF. CDR3 in DNA: TGTGCCAGCAGCTCACCCTCGGCGCGGGGGCCAAGAAATGAGCAGTTCTTC. Full variable domain (missing parts from reference TRBV7-9 and TRBJ2-1): DTGVSQNPRHKITKRGQNVTFRCDPISEHNRLYWYRQTLGQGPEFLTYFQNEAQLEKSRLLSDRFSAERPKGSFSTLEIQRTEQGDSAMYLCASSSPSARGPRNEQFFGPGTRLTVL.

The J gene is TRBJ1-1, the V gene TRBV7-2, with D perhaps TRBD1 (5 bases). The V end lost 1 base, the J end lost 0 bases, and 12 bases lay between the germline ends. Germline V lookup: CDR1 SGHTA, CDR2 FQGNSA. This CDR3 has 16 residues. CDR3 amino acids: CASSLESGWVNTEAFF. CDR3 nucleotides: TGTGCCAGCAGCTTAGAGTCAGGGTGGGTGAACACTGAAGCTTTCTTT.

The CDR3 spells CASRLPGQGAEQYF. CDR3 nucleotide sequence: TGTGCCAGCAGGCTCCCGGGACAGGGTGCCGAGCAGTACTTC. J is TRBJ2-5 and V is TRBV28; the match to TRBD1 covers 9 bases. The last part of the DNA fits TRBJ2-7 better; the J call may be wrong. The CDR3 loop spans 14 amino acids. Germline CDR1 reads MDHEN; CDR2 reads SYDVKM.

This sequence joins TRBV5-6 and TRBJ2-6; D gene uncertain. V was trimmed by 0 bases and J by 0 bases, leaving 7 bases between them. The CDR3 totals 16 residues. CDR1 and CDR2 from the germline V gene are SGHDT and YYEEEE. The DNA of the CDR3 is TGTGCCAGCAGCTTGGGCGCCTCCTCTGGGGCCAACGTCCTGACTTTC. This sequence encodes CASSLGASSGANVLTF.

CDR3 in DNA: TGTGCCAGCAGTTTCGAGCGGGGGACCTACGAGCAGTACTTC. Protein product: CASSFERGTYEQYF. V and J are TRBV28 and TRBJ2-7; TRBD2 agrees at 8 bases. Germline-derived CDR1 and CDR2 are MDHEN and SYDVKM. The V gene end was trimmed by 3 bases and the J gene end by 2 bases; junction bases not matched to a gene: 3. This CDR3 has 14 residues.

The chain links TRBV2 to TRBJ2-5; D unclear. With 4 bases removed from V and 6 bases from J, the gap between germline ends came to 3 bases. This CDR3 has 10 amino acids. The germline CDR1 and CDR2 sequences are SNHLY and FYNNEI. The CDR3 region is CASSAQTQYF. CDR3 nucleotide sequence: TGTGCCAGCAGTGCGCAGACCCAGTACTTC.

The chain recombines TRBV25-1 with TRBJ2-1, with a possible D match to TRBD2 (5 bases). Trimming shortened V by 2 bases and J by 9 bases, and 26 bases separated the two germline ends. The CDR3 has 18 amino acids. Per the germline V gene, CDR1 is MGHDK and CDR2 is SYGVNS. The CDR3: CASSERIQRRGLWTEQFF. As DNA, the CDR3 is TGTGCCAGCAGTGAACGGATTCAGAGAAGAGGGTTATGGACTGAGCAGTTCTTC.

The rearrangement links TRBV5-1 to TRBJ1-2; 7 bases are a match to TRBD1. Looked up from germline, CDR1 is SGHRS and CDR2 is YFSETQ. J gave up 8 bases and V 8 bases, and 15 bases lay outside the gene matches. CDR3 length: 14 amino acids. Written as DNA, the CDR3 is TGCGCCAGTCGGGCGGCGACAGGGTTTGAGGGCTACACCTTC. This encodes CASRAATGFEGYTF. The full variable domain, rest sourced from reference TRBV5-1 and TRBJ1-2, is KAGVTQTPRYLIKTRGQQVTLSCSPISGHRSVSWYQQTPGQGLQFLFEYFSETQRNKGNFPGRFSGRQFSNSRSEMNVSTLELGDSALYLCASRAATGFEGYTFGSGTRLTVV.